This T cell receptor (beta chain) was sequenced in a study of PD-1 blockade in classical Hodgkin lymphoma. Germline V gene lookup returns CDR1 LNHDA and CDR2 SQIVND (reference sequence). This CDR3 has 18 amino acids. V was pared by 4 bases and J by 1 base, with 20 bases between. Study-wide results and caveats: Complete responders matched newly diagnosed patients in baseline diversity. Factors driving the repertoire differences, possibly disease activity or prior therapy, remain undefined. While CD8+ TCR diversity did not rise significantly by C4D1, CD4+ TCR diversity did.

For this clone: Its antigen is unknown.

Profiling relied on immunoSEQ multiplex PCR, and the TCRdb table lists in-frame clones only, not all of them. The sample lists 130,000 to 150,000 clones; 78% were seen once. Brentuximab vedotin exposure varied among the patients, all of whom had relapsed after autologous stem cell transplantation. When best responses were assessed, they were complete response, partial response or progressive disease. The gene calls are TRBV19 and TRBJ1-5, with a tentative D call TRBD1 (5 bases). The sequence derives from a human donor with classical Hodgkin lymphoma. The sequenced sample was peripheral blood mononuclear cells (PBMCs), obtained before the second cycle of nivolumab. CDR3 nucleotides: TGTGCCAGTAGTAAAGGCGGTGGGGCCTGGAAGAGCAATCAGCCCCAGCATTTT. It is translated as CASSKGGGAWKSNQPQHF. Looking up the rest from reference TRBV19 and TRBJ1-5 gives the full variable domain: DGGITQSPKYLFRKEGQNVTLSCEQNLNHDAMYWYRQDPGQGLRLIYYSQIVNDFQKGDIAEGYSVSREKKESFPLTVTSAQKNPTAFYLCASSKGGGAWKSNQPQHFGDGTRLSIL.